This T cell receptor (beta chain) was documented in a study of blood T cell repertoires in COVID-19. As for the study in general: Spain, Italy and the United States supplied samples that represented acute and convalescent COVID-19. From T cells, B-cell-depleted T cells, or PBMCs came the material, which was cDNA or gDNA.

The CDR3 spans 16 residues. Looked up from germline, CDR1 is SNHLY and CDR2 is FYNNEI. With V trimmed by 4 bases and J by 2 bases, 9 bases remained unmatched. As handled by the study authors: Amplification with reference gene primers provided the estimates of nucleated cell counts. Here immunoSEQ multiplex PCR was the method, and the copy in TCRdb shows in-frame clones only, minus some. Clonal size and the V and J genes are those of that table, whereas D and trimming came from the DNA. This table holds about 87,000 clones, over 70% found once. The receptor comes from a woman aged 45-65 years with acute or convalescent COVID-19. This chain connects TRBV2 to TRBJ2-3; 7 bases match TRBD2. Sequencing was performed on peripheral blood. CDR3 in amino acids: CASSAQREGYTDTQYF. The CDR3 DNA is TGTGCCAGCAGTGCTCAGCGGGAAGGATACACAGATACGCAGTATTTT. The complete variable domain, with remaining parts taken from reference TRBV2 and TRBJ2-3, reads EPEVTQTPSHQVTQMGQEVILRCVPISNHLYFYWYRQILGQKVEFLVSFYNNEISEKSEIFDDQFSVERPDGSNFTLKIRSTKLEDSAMYFCASSAQREGYTDTQYFGPGTRLTVL.